What follows are 14 T cell receptor beta chains derived from one specimen sequenced in a study of Ad26.COV2.S vaccination and SARS-CoV-2 variants. Profiling relied on immunoSEQ multiplex PCR, and the TCRdb table lists in-frame clones only, not all of them. The data contain over 400,000 clones, 80% to 95% of them singletons. Treatment of the sample: roughly 19 received Ad26.COV2.S at low or high dose, single or two shots; 5 received placebo; per-sample allocation not given. Vaccine and placebo recipients were sampled on day 63 after the first injection. Sequencing used peripheral blood, obtained in a trial of Ad26.COV2.S vaccine versus placebo. The source of these receptors is a person aged 18-60 years who received the Ad26.COV2.S COVID-19 vaccine or a placebo.

The rearrangement uses TRBV9 and TRBJ2-1; 10 nucleotides match TRBD2. CDR3 length: 16 amino acids. V shed 0 bases, J shed 8 bases, and the junction held 8 bases outside the gene matches. From germline, CDR1 is SGDLS and CDR2 YYNGEE. The chain's CDR3 is CASSVDGAGGLYEQFF. In DNA form, the CDR3 reads TGTGCCAGCAGCGTAGATGGAGCGGGAGGGCTTTATGAGCAGTTCTTC.

This chain connects TRBV20-1 to TRBJ2-1; 10 nucleotides agree with TRBD2. The CDR3 has 15 residues. The junction had 9 bases not matched to a gene; V was cut back by 3 bases and J by 7 bases. Germline CDR1 DFQATT, CDR2 SNEGSKA (reference sequence). CDR3 DNA: TGCAGTGCTAGTAAAGCGGGAGGGAGATTGAATGAGCAGTTCTTC. This translates into CSASKAGGRLNEQFF.

The table lists this clone with a few counts. This chain connects TRBV27 to TRBJ1-5, with D perhaps TRBD1 (6 bases). CDR1 and CDR2 (germline): MNHEY, SMNVEV (reference sequence). The CDR3 contains 16 residues. Trimming left V 3 bases short and J 2 bases short, with 14 bases between. The CDR3 nucleotides are TGTGCCAGCAGTTTGGGCAGGGGAGAAGGCAATCAGCCCCAGCATTTT. It encodes CASSLGRGEGNQPQHF.

The chain joins TRBV28 to TRBJ2-5, with 8 positions matching TRBD2. The CDR3 spans 14 residues. Germline V gene lookup returns CDR1 MDHEN and CDR2 SYDVKM. V was clipped by 3 bases and J by 1 base; unmatched bases: 1. CDR3 loop: CASSFLAGQETQYF. The CDR3 nucleotides read TGTGCCAGCAGTTTCCTAGCGGGCCAAGAGACCCAGTACTTC. The variable domain in full, completed from reference TRBV28 and TRBJ2-5, reads DVKVTQSSRYLVKRTGEKVFLECVQDMDHENMFWYRQDPGLGLRLIYFSYDVKMKEKGDIPEGYSVSREKKERFSLILESASTNQTSMYLCASSFLAGQETQYFGPGTRLLVL.

The chain uses TRBV29-1 and TRBJ2-3, with D perhaps matching TRBD1 (6 bases). The CDR3 is 15 amino acids. Germline V gene sequence: CDR1 SQVTM, CDR2 ANQGSEA. The V end lost 3 bases, the J end lost 0 bases, and 13 bases lay between the germline ends. The CDR3 coding sequence is TGCAGCGTTGAGGTGGGGGCCCATAGCACAGATACGCAGTATTTT. Its protein product is CSVEVGAHSTDTQYF.

The chain joins TRBV4-3 to TRBJ1-3; no firm D call. Per germline, CDR1 LGHNA and CDR2 YSLEER. The V gene lost 3 bases and the J gene lost 0 bases, with 9 bases spanning the gap. The CDR3 spans 15 residues. CDR3 DNA sequence: TGCGCCAGCAGCCAGTGGCAGGCCTCTGGAAACACCATATATTTT. This sequence encodes CASSQWQASGNTIYF.

The gene calls are TRBV2 and TRBJ2-5; tentative D call: TRBD1 (5 bases). V shed 0 bases and J shed 5 bases, with 13 bases lying between them. Germline CDR1 is SNHLY and CDR2 is FYNNEI. CDR3 length: 15 amino acids. Written as DNA, the CDR3 is TGTGCCAGCAGTGAAGCGCTAGGGGATCTTGAGACCCAGTACTTC. It translates to CASSEALGDLETQYF.

The gene calls are TRBV11-2 and TRBJ2-5; D unresolved. Trimming removed 2 bases at V and 7 bases at J, with 8 bases between. The germline V gene encodes CDR1 SGHAT and CDR2 FQNNGV. The CDR3 has 12 residues. The CDR3 is CASSLNTGTQYF. For the CDR3, the DNA is TGTGCCAGCAGCTTAAATACCGGGACCCAGTACTTC.

This clone was seen more than once but under ten times. The J gene is TRBJ2-7, the V gene TRBV10-3; perhaps TRBD2 as D (6 bases). Germline V gene lookup returns CDR1 ENHRY and CDR2 SYGVKD. V was pared by 10 bases and J by 3 bases, with 13 bases between. The CDR3 contains 12 residues. CDR3: CATQQGLYEQYF. CDR3 DNA sequence: TGTGCCACGCAGCAGGGACTCTACGAGCAGTACTTC.

The V gene is TRBV24-1, the J gene TRBJ2-5, with D possibly being TRBD2 (5 bases). V was clipped by 1 base and J by 2 bases, with 7 bases between them. The CDR3 has 14 amino acids. Germline V lookup: CDR1 KGHDR, CDR2 SFDVKD. CDR3 protein: CATSDFGVQETQYF. CDR3 bases: TGTGCCACCAGTGATTTCGGGGTACAAGAGACCCAGTACTTC.

The gene calls are TRBV2 and TRBJ2-3; no clear D. Germline lookup yields CDR1 SNHLY and CDR2 FYNNEI. V lost 6 bases and J 6 bases, leaving 10 bases between the germline ends. This CDR3 has 12 residues. CDR3 residues: CASSPDWDTQYF. As DNA, the CDR3 is TGTGCCAGCAGCCCCGATTGGGATACGCAGTATTTT.

The chain combines TRBV19 with TRBJ2-1, with 10 bases lining up with TRBD2. V shed 5 bases, J shed 5 bases, and the junction held 9 bases outside the gene matches. Germline CDR1 is LNHDA and CDR2 is SQIVND (reference sequence). The CDR3 runs 16 residues. The DNA for the CDR3 is TGTGCCAGTAGTCTCCCGGGACTAGCGACCGACAATGAGCAGTTCTTC. It is translated as CASSLPGLATDNEQFF.

This sequence joins TRBV6-2 or TRBV6-3 and TRBJ1-2; unclear D gene. The ends were cut back, 5 bases at V and 8 bases at J, with 18 bases in the middle. The CDR3 length is 14 residues. CDR1 and CDR2 (germline): MNHEY, SVGEGT. The CDR3 sequence is CASSPTTFGSGYTF. CDR3 in DNA: TGTGCCAGCAGTCCCACTACCTTCGGTTCCGGCTACACCTTC.

The chain employs TRBV28 and TRBJ2-7; a possible D gene is TRBD2 (6 bases). V was trimmed by 4 bases and J by 6 bases, leaving 10 bases between them. This CDR3 spans 12 amino acids. Germline assignment: CDR1 MDHEN and CDR2 SYDVKM. This chain's CDR3 is CASSSTRSEQYF. CDR3 nucleotides: TGTGCCAGCAGTTCGACTAGGTCCGAGCAGTACTTC.